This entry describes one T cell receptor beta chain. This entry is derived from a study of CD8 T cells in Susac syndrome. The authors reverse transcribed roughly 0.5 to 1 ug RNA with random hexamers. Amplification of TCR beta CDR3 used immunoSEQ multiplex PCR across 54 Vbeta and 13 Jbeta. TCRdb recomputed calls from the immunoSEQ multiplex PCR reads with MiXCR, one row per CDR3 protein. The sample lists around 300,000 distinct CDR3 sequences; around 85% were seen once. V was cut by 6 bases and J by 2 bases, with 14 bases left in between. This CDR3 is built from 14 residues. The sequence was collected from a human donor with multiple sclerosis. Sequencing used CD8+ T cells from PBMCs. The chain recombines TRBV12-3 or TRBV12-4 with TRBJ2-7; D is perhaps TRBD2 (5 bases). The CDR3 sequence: CASSTRDFPYEQYF. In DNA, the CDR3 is TGTGCCAGCAGCACACGGGATTTTCCCTACGAGCAGTACTTC.